Each of the 3 T cell receptor beta chains below was sequenced from the same sample in a study of blood T cell repertoires in COVID-19. Using immunoSEQ multiplex PCR, the repertoire was profiled, and TCRdb retains in-frame clones only, with some absent. The sample holds roughly 250,000 clones; 70% to 85% are singletons and the top ten take roughly 4.9%. The sample comprised peripheral blood. These receptor sequences come from a woman aged 80 or over with active or convalescent COVID-19.

The V call is TRBV11-2, the J call TRBJ1-1; possibly TRBD1 for D (6 bases). Germline V gene data show CDR1 as SGHAT and CDR2 as FQNNGV. CDR3 length: 15 amino acids. With 5 bases removed from V and 1 base from J, the gap between germline ends came to 14 bases. The CDR3 bases are TGTGCCAGCAGCCTGTCAAGGGGACAGAACACTGAAGCTTTCTTT. Protein: CASSLSRGQNTEAFF.

The gene calls are TRBV29-1 and TRBJ2-3, with D tentatively TRBD1 (5 bases). V lost 4 bases and J 7 bases, leaving 9 bases between the germline ends. The CDR3 is 11 residues long. Germline V lookup: CDR1 SQVTM, CDR2 ANQGSEA. The CDR3 loop is CSVVDKNTQYF. CDR3 DNA sequence: TGCAGCGTTGTGGACAAGAATACGCAGTATTTT.

V is TRBV5-1 and J is TRBJ2-7; TRBD1 is a possible D gene (6 bases). Germline V gives CDR1 SGHRS, CDR2 YFSETQ. The germline V and J ends were trimmed by 0 bases and 2 bases, with 12 bases remaining between them. The CDR3 sequence is 15 residues long. DNA of the CDR3: TGCGCCAGCAGCTTGGTATCAGGGGCTACCTACGAGCAGTACTTC. Residues: CASSLVSGATYEQYF.